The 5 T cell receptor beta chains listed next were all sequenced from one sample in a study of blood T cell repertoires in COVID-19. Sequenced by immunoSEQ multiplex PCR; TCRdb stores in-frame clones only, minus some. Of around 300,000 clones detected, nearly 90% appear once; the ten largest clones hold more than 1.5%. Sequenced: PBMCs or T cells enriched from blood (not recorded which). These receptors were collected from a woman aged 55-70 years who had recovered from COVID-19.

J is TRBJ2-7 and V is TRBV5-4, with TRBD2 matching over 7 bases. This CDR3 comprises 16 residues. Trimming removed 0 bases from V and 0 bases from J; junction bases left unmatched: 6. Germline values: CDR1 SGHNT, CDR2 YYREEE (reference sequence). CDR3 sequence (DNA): TGTGCCAGCAGCTTGGAGGGAGCGGGGTCCTCCTACGAGCAGTACTTC. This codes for CASSLEGAGSSYEQYF. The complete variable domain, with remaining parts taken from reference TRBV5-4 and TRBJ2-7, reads ETGVTQSPTHLIKTRGQQVTLRCSSQSGHNTVSWYQQALGQGPQFIFQYYREEENGRGNFPPRFSGLQFPNYSSELNVNALELDDSALYLCASSLEGAGSSYEQYFGPGTRLTVT.

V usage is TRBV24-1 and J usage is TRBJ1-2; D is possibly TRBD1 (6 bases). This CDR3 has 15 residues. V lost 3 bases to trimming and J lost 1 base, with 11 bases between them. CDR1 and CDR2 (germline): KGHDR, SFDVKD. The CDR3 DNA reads TGTGCCACCAGTGATACCGGGACACTTAACTATGGCTACACCTTC. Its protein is CATSDTGTLNYGYTF.

CDR3 in DNA: TGTGCCAGCAGCTTTACAGCCCTTAGCAATCAGCCCCAGCATTTT. Amino acid sequence: CASSFTALSNQPQHF. This chain connects TRBV5-6 to TRBJ1-5; D call uncertain. The CDR3 is made up of 15 amino acids. The germline gives CDR1 SGHDT, CDR2 YYEEEE. Trimming left V 2 bases short and J 0 bases short, with 9 bases between.

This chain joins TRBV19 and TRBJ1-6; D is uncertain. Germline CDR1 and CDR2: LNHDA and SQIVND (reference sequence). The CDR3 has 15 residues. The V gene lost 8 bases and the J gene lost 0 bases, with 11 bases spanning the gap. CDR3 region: CASGGGSSYNSPLHF. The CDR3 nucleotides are TGTGCCAGTGGCGGCGGGAGCTCCTATAATTCACCCCTCCACTTT.

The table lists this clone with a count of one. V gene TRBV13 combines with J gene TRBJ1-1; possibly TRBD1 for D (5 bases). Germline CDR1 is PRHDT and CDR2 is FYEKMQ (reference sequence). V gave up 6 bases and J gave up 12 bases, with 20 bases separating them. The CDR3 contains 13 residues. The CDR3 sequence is CASSLNFDSPPFF. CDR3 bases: TGTGCCAGCAGTCTTAACTTTGACAGTCCCCCTTTCTTT. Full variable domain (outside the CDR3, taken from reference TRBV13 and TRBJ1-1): AAGVIQSPRHLIKEKRETATLKCYPIPRHDTVYWYQQGPGQDPQFLISFYEKMQSDKGSIPDRFSAQQFSDYHSELNMSSLELGDSALYFCASSLNFDSPPFFGQGTRLTVV.